One TCR beta chain is described in this entry. The data stem from a study of blood T cell repertoires in COVID-19. Study as a whole: From T cells, B-cell-depleted T cells, or PBMCs came the material, which was cDNA or gDNA.

TCRdb's copy holds only in-frame clones and misses some; the assay was immunoSEQ multiplex PCR. The sample has about 190,000 clones, approximately 90% seen once. From germline, CDR1 is DFQATT and CDR2 SNEGSKA (reference sequence). The CDR3 runs to 11 residues. The V and J ends lost 8 bases and 8 bases respectively, with 14 bases between them. This clonotype was sampled from a man aged 25 to 40 with acute or convalescent COVID-19. The rearrangement joins TRBV20-1 to TRBJ2-3, with D possibly being TRBD1 (5 bases). What was sequenced was peripheral blood. The CDR3 here is CSWGSPSTQYF. The CDR3 DNA follows: TGCAGTTGGGGCTCGCCCTCTACGCAGTATTTT.